A single sample is the source of the 30 T cell receptor beta chains below, sequenced in a study of blood T cell repertoires in COVID-19. Using immunoSEQ multiplex PCR, the repertoire was profiled, and TCRdb retains in-frame clones only, with some absent. The table includes fewer than 85,000 clones, over 80% detected once. The source material was peripheral blood. The source is a man in his forties or fifties with active COVID-19.

The chain carries TRBV24-1 and TRBJ2-3; 7 nucleotides line up with TRBD2. This CDR3 has 17 residues. V shed 4 bases, J shed 3 bases, and the junction held 12 bases outside the gene matches. Looked up from germline, CDR1 is KGHDR and CDR2 is SFDVKD. The CDR3 sequence is CATSDQVLGRGTDTQYF. The CDR3 nucleotides are TGTGCCACCAGTGACCAGGTCCTAGGGAGGGGTACAGATACGCAGTATTTT.

This clone was seen repeatedly, ten times or more. The chain employs TRBV5-4 and TRBJ1-5; D is uncertain. Germline CDR1 reads SGHNT; CDR2 reads YYREEE (reference sequence). The germline V and J ends were trimmed by 0 bases and 5 bases, with 6 bases remaining between them. The CDR3 has 13 amino acids. CDR3 protein: CASSLDIHQPQHF. CDR3 DNA: TGTGCCAGCAGCTTGGACATTCATCAGCCCCAGCATTTT.

The DNA for the CDR3 is TGCGCCAGCAGCCCGACAACAGGGTACGAGACCCAGTACTTC. Protein product: CASSPTTGYETQYF. The rearrangement uses TRBV5-1 and TRBJ2-5; a possible D gene is TRBD1 (6 bases). Trimming left V 4 bases short and J 5 bases short, with 15 bases between. This CDR3 comprises 14 residues. Germline V CDR1 and CDR2: SGHRS, YFSETQ. Using reference TRBV5-1 and TRBJ2-5 for the parts outside the CDR3, the full variable domain is KAGVTQTPRYLIKTRGQQVTLSCSPISGHRSVSWYQQTPGQGLQFLFEYFSETQRNKGNFPGRFSGRQFSNSRSEMNVSTLELGDSALYLCASSPTTGYETQYFGPGTRLLVL.

V gene TRBV9 combines with J gene TRBJ2-2, with D hard to call. Trimming cost V 2 bases and J 2 bases, with 7 bases left between them. Per germline, CDR1 SGDLS and CDR2 YYNGEE. The CDR3 runs to 14 residues. CDR3 sequence (DNA): TGTGCCAGCAGCGTTTCGACTAACACCGGGGAGCTGTTTTTT. This translates into CASSVSTNTGELFF. The whole variable domain, remainder taken from reference TRBV9 and TRBJ2-2, is DSGVTQTPKHLITATGQRVTLRCSPRSGDLSVYWYQQSLDQGLQFLIQYYNGEERAKGNILERFSAQQFPDLHSELNLSSLELGDSALYFCASSVSTNTGELFFGEGSRLTVL.

The chain recombines TRBV5-1 with TRBJ2-7, with 11 bases identical to TRBD1. With V trimmed by 4 bases and J by 3 bases, 9 bases remained unmatched. The CDR3 has 16 residues. The germline V gene encodes CDR1 SGHRS and CDR2 YFSETQ. The CDR3 loop reads CASSRGIGTGGYEQYF. DNA of the CDR3: TGCGCCAGCAGCAGGGGAATAGGGACAGGGGGCTACGAGCAGTACTTC. Together with reference TRBV5-1 and TRBJ2-7, the CDR3 gives the full variable domain: KAGVTQTPRYLIKTRGQQVTLSCSPISGHRSVSWYQQTPGQGLQFLFEYFSETQRNKGNFPGRFSGRQFSNSRSEMNVSTLELGDSALYLCASSRGIGTGGYEQYFGPGTRLTVT.

The V call is TRBV5-1, the J call TRBJ1-2; tentatively, D is TRBD1 (6 bases). Germline loops: CDR1 SGHRS, CDR2 YFSETQ. V was trimmed by 4 bases and J by 0 bases, leaving 13 bases between them. The CDR3 extends over 15 amino acids. The CDR3 reads CASSVGQRSNYGYTF. The CDR3 DNA is TGCGCCAGCAGCGTAGGACAGAGATCTAACTATGGCTACACCTTC.

This chain uses TRBV7-9 with TRBJ2-3; TRBD1 matches 7 bases. The V segment lost 5 bases and the J segment 7 bases; nucleotides outside the gene matches: 12. The CDR3 sequence is 15 residues long. Per germline, CDR1 SEHNR and CDR2 FQNEAQ (reference sequence). The CDR3: CASSPPFRQGNTQYF. CDR3 sequence (DNA): TGTGCCAGCAGCCCTCCTTTCAGACAGGGTAATACGCAGTATTTT.

This clone showed up just once. V usage is TRBV28 and J usage is TRBJ1-1; 9 bases agree with TRBD1. With 5 bases clipped from V and 0 bases from J, the junction kept 16 bases outside the gene matches. The CDR3 extends over 19 amino acids. Germline V gene data show CDR1 as MDHEN and CDR2 as SYDVKM. In DNA, the CDR3 is TGTGCCAGCAGTCACCCTCCCGGGACAGGGATACAGATGAACACTGAAGCTTTCTTT. It is translated as CASSHPPGTGIQMNTEAFF.

The chain recombines TRBV11-2 with TRBJ2-3; 9 positions agree with TRBD2. The V gene's germline CDR1 is SGHAT and CDR2 FQNNGV. CDR3 length equals 18 residues. J gave up 2 bases and V 5 bases, and 14 bases lay outside the gene matches. The CDR3 sequence: CASSQTFSGSTVTDTQYF. The CDR3 DNA reads TGTGCCAGCAGCCAGACCTTTAGCGGGAGTACTGTCACAGATACGCAGTATTTT. The entire variable domain, with the rest obtained from reference TRBV11-2 and TRBJ2-3, is as follows: EAGVAQSPRYKIIEKRQSVAFWCNPISGHATLYWYQQILGQGPKLLIQFQNNGVVDDSQLPKDRFSAERLKGVDSTLKIQPAKLEDSAVYLCASSQTFSGSTVTDTQYFGPGTRLTVL.

The chain recombines TRBV4-2 with TRBJ2-1, with 10 bases lining up with TRBD2. V was clipped by 4 bases and J by 7 bases; unmatched bases: 7. CDR1 is LGHNA and CDR2 is YNFKEQ in the germline V gene. The CDR3 length is 15 residues. The CDR3 DNA reads as TGTGCCAGCAGCCTCCTAGCGGGAGAGGGTAATGAGCAGTTCTTC. This codes for CASSLLAGEGNEQFF.

The chain links TRBV2 to TRBJ2-2, with 7 bases aligning to TRBD2. The CDR3 covers 14 residues. CDR1 is SNHLY, CDR2 FYNNEI, per germline. V shed 3 bases, J shed 8 bases, and the junction held 6 bases outside the gene matches. CDR3 sequence (DNA): TGTGCCAGCAGTGATGGCCGGGGGGTTGGGGAGCTGTTTTTT. This gives the protein CASSDGRGVGELFF.

V gene TRBV28 combines with J gene TRBJ2-2, with unresolved D. Trimming stripped 7 bases from V and 2 bases from J, with 20 bases between. This CDR3 has 17 residues. The germline V gene encodes CDR1 MDHEN and CDR2 SYDVKM. The CDR3 nucleotides are TGTGCCAGCAAACGCGGCGGAGCTACCTTCAACACCGGGGAGCTGTTTTTT. It translates to CASKRGGATFNTGELFF.

The J gene is TRBJ2-7, the V gene TRBV24-1; a possible D gene is TRBD2 (6 bases). The CDR3 is 13 amino acids. Germline assignment: CDR1 KGHDR and CDR2 SFDVKD. The V end was cut by 4 bases, the J end by 3 bases, with 9 bases between. The CDR3 loop is CATSEGSGYEQYF. CDR3 nucleotide sequence: TGTGCCACCAGTGAGGGTAGCGGCTACGAGCAGTACTTC.

The chain combines TRBV6-2 or TRBV6-3 with TRBJ2-2; 10 positions agree with TRBD2. Per the germline V gene, CDR1 is MNHEY and CDR2 is SVGEGT. The CDR3 loop spans 16 amino acids. V lost 4 bases, J lost 0 bases, and 2 bases stayed unmatched. Here the CDR3 DNA reads TGTGCCAGCAGTTCCCTAGCGGGGGCGAACACCGGGGAGCTGTTTTTT. It translates to CASSSLAGANTGELFF.

This chain uses TRBV5-1 with TRBJ2-1; TRBD2 matches 13 bases. The CDR3 totals 16 residues. Germline V CDR1 and CDR2: SGHRS, YFSETQ. The V gene end was trimmed by 2 bases and the J gene end by 3 bases; junction bases not matched to a gene: 2. CDR3 nucleotides: TGCGCCAGCAGCTTCGGACTAGCGGGGGACTACAATGAGCAGTTCTTC. It is translated as CASSFGLAGDYNEQFF.

This chain uses TRBV28 with TRBJ2-1, with D maybe TRBD2 (6 bases). The CDR3 contains 13 residues. Trimming left V 2 bases short and J 7 bases short, with 9 bases between. In germline, CDR1 is MDHEN, CDR2 SYDVKM. CDR3 bases: TGTGCCAGCAGTTTAGGGACTTTAAATGAGCAGTTCTTC. Translating it yields CASSLGTLNEQFF. Full variable domain (outside the CDR3, taken from reference TRBV28 and TRBJ2-1): DVKVTQSSRYLVKRTGEKVFLECVQDMDHENMFWYRQDPGLGLRLIYFSYDVKMKEKGDIPEGYSVSREKKERFSLILESASTNQTSMYLCASSLGTLNEQFFGPGTRLTVL.

This sequence joins TRBV24-1 and TRBJ1-5, with D possibly TRBD1 on 6 matching bases. The V end was cut by 6 bases, the J end by 3 bases, with 11 bases between. Per germline, CDR1 KGHDR and CDR2 SFDVKD. The CDR3 contains 14 residues. CDR3: CATSRGADNQPQHF. CDR3 nucleotide sequence: TGTGCCACCAGTCGGGGGGCGGACAATCAGCCCCAGCATTTT.

V gene TRBV7-8 combines with J gene TRBJ1-2; D gene ambiguous. The CDR3 totals 13 residues. From germline, CDR1 is SGHVS and CDR2 FQNEAQ. V was shortened by 5 bases and J by 3 bases, with 10 bases between the two germline ends. The CDR3 region is CASSLHPDYGYTF. In DNA form, the CDR3 reads TGTGCCAGCAGCCTACACCCTGACTATGGCTACACCTTC.

V and J are TRBV5-6 and TRBJ1-1; no firm D call. Germline CDR1 is SGHDT and CDR2 is YYEEEE. The CDR3 covers 14 residues. Trimming stripped 0 bases from V and 4 bases from J, with 10 bases between. The DNA for the CDR3 is TGTGCCAGCAGCTTGGTAGAGTCATTCACTGAAGCTTTCTTT. Translated: CASSLVESFTEAFF.

This chain links TRBV28 with TRBJ1-6, with a possible D match to TRBD1 (5 bases). Germline CDR1 and CDR2: MDHEN and SYDVKM. V dropped 5 bases and J dropped 0 bases, with 26 bases sitting between them. The length of the CDR3 is 21 residues. CDR3 region: CASSPKDKQILRSSYNSPLHF. The CDR3 coding sequence is TGTGCCAGCAGTCCGAAGGACAAGCAAATCTTGAGGAGCTCCTATAATTCACCCCTCCACTTT.

The chain uses TRBV7-2 and TRBJ2-1; a possible D gene is TRBD1 (5 bases). Trimming shortened V by 4 bases and J by 2 bases, and 9 bases separated the two germline ends. CDR1 is SGHTA, CDR2 FQGNSA, per germline. The CDR3 has 14 residues. The CDR3 DNA follows: TGTGCCAGCAGCTCCCCAGGGACCTACAATGAGCAGTTCTTC. Translating gives CASSSPGTYNEQFF. Full variable domain (outside the CDR3, taken from reference TRBV7-2 and TRBJ2-1): GAGVSQSPSNKVTEKGKDVELRCDPISGHTALYWYRQSLGQGLEFLIYFQGNSAPDKSGLPSDRFSAERTGGSVSTLTIQRTQQEDSAVYLCASSSPGTYNEQFFGPGTRLTVL.

This clone was detected only once. V is TRBV21-1 and J is TRBJ2-2; the D segment call TRBD2 is taken from the table without a DNA check. TRBV21-1 is a pseudogene locus. The CDR3 sequence is 16 residues long. CDR3 nucleotide sequence: TGTGCCAGCAGCAAAAGGGGGGAGGGGGAAGTAAGGGAGCTGTTTTTT. Protein sequence: CASSKRGEGEVRELFF.

V is TRBV6-2 or TRBV6-3 and J is TRBJ1-1; no reliable D call. The CDR3 loop spans 13 amino acids. CDR1 is MNHEY and CDR2 is SVGEGT in the germline V gene. Trimming took off 5 bases at V and 0 bases at J, with 7 bases between the two ends. The CDR3 reads CASSRSLNTEAFF. The CDR3 region has the DNA TGTGCCAGCAGTCGTTCCTTGAACACTGAAGCTTTCTTT.

Only a few counts were recorded for this clone. The J gene is TRBJ1-1, the V gene TRBV5-6; D is unresolved. Germline V gene data show CDR1 as SGHDT and CDR2 as YYEEEE. Trimming cost V 2 bases and J 4 bases, with 9 bases left between them. The CDR3 sequence is 13 residues long. CDR3 DNA sequence: TGTGCCAGCAGCTTTGAGGATGGCACTGAAGCTTTCTTT. Protein sequence: CASSFEDGTEAFF.

The chain links TRBV30 to TRBJ2-1, with 8 positions matching TRBD2. The CDR3 length is 13 residues. CDR1 and CDR2 from the germline V gene are GTSNPN and SVGIG (reference sequence). CDR3 DNA sequence: TGTGCAGGACGGGAGGGGCCGTACAATGAGCAGTTCTTC. Protein sequence: CAGREGPYNEQFF.

This chain connects TRBV7-7 to TRBJ2-7; 8 nucleotides align to TRBD1. This CDR3 has 15 residues. Germline CDR1 SSHAT, CDR2 FNYEAQ (reference sequence). After removal of 5 bases from V and 0 bases from J, the junction contained 6 bases not matched to a gene. CDR3 sequence: CASSIGQGGSYEQYF. The CDR3 DNA reads TGTGCCAGCAGCATCGGACAGGGTGGCTCCTACGAGCAGTACTTC.

This chain joins TRBV30 and TRBJ2-7; TRBD1 matches at 8 bases. Looked up from germline, CDR1 is GTSNPN and CDR2 is SVGIG (reference sequence). CDR3 size: 16 residues. V trimming: 1 base; J trimming: 6 bases; junction bases outside the gene matches: 14. CDR3 sequence (DNA): TGTGCCTGGAGTGGAACAGGACAGGGAATTACTGGCGAGCAGTACTTC. Its protein is CAWSGTGQGITGEQYF.

The chain links TRBV2 to TRBJ1-6; possibly TRBD1 for D (5 bases). This CDR3 contains 11 residues. Between the trimmed V and J ends, which lost 6 bases and 14 bases, there was a span of 11 bases. Per germline, CDR1 SNHLY and CDR2 FYNNEI. CDR3 sequence (DNA): TGTGCCAGCAGGGTAGGGGAAGCCCTCCACTTT. Translation: CASRVGEALHF.

The chain carries TRBV11-3 and TRBJ2-3, with D possibly TRBD2 on 6 matching bases. This CDR3 has 16 amino acids. CDR1 is SGHNT, CDR2 YENEEA, per germline. With 4 bases removed from V and 2 bases from J, the gap between germline ends came to 16 bases. In DNA, the CDR3 is TGTGCCAGCAGCTCCAGCGCGGGACGATACACAGATACGCAGTATTTT. The encoded protein is CASSSSAGRYTDTQYF. Full variable domain (missing parts from reference TRBV11-3 and TRBJ2-3): EAGVVQSPRYKIIEKKQPVAFWCNPISGHNTLYWYLQNLGQGPELLIRYENEEAVDDSQLPKDRFSAERLKGVDSTLKIQPAELGDSAVYLCASSSSAGRYTDTQYFGPGTRLTVL.

The chain links TRBV4-3 to TRBJ2-7; 7 nucleotides match TRBD2. The trim removed 4 bases at V and 3 bases at J, leaving 15 bases unmatched. The germline V gene encodes CDR1 LGHNA and CDR2 YSLEER. The CDR3 consists of 17 residues. The CDR3: CASSLGLADPLVYEQYF. The CDR3 DNA reads as TGCGCCAGCAGCCTAGGCCTAGCGGACCCCTTAGTCTACGAGCAGTACTTC.